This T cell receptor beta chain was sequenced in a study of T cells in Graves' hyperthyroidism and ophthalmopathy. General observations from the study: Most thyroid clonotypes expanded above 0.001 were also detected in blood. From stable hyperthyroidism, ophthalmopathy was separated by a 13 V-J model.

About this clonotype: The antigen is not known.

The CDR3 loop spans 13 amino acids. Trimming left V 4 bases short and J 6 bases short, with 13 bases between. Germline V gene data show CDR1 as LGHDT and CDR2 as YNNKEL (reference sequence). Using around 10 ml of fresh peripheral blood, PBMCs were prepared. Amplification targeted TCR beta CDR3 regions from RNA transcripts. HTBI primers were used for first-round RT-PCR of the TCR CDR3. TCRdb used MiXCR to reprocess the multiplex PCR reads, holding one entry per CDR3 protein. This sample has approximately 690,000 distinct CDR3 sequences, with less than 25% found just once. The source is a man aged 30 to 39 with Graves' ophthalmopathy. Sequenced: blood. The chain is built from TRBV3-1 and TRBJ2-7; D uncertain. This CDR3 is CASSPTGGSEQYF. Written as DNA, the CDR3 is TGTGCCAGCAGCCCCACGGGTGGATCCGAGCAGTACTTC.